The clone carrying this TCR beta chain was observed a few times. What it recognizes is unknown. Each CDR3 protein gets one entry after TCRdb re-called the multiplex PCR reads with MiXCR. The sample consists of under 110,000 distinct CDR3 sequences, roughly 33% of them appearing once. This sample was included in a study of breast tumors, draining lymph nodes, adjacent tissues. Broader study findings: Most tumor T cells seemingly derive from lymph node, then expand in tumor. Data only fit, rather than demonstrated, lymph node origin of most tumor T cells.

Germline values: CDR1 MNHNS, CDR2 SASEGT. The ends were cut back, 5 bases at V and 0 bases at J, with 14 bases in the middle. The length of the CDR3 is 16 residues. Samples came from axillary lymph nodes draining the breast cancer. The chain carries TRBV6-1 and TRBJ1-3; the D is unclear. This TCR was sampled from a female donor with breast cancer. Some clones in this sample may be carry-over from other donors' samples. The sample was axillary lymph node tissue. The CDR3 loop is CASSQRSGGSGNTIYF. The CDR3 region has the DNA TGTGCCAGCAGTCAAAGGTCCGGAGGCTCTGGAAACACCATATATTTT.